The 30 T cell receptor beta chains below all came from one sample that was sequenced in a study of T cell responses to AZD1222 COVID-19 vaccine (dated by TCRdb to the early 2020s). The library relied on the immunoSEQ multiplex PCR assay. TCRdb limited this immuneACCESS table to in-frame rearrangements with V and J called. A share of clones is missing; checked studies link under half to unresolved V genes, and the rest is unexplained. The sample yields some 130,000 clones; around 84% were counted once. About 20% of the sample rests with the top ten. The time point label on this specimen signifies: baseline before first vaccination. The sequences come from peripheral blood, collected on day 0 of AZD1222 vaccination. These receptor sequences come from an adult in good health.

The rearrangement links TRBV6-5 to TRBJ1-2; D is unresolved. Germline-derived CDR1 and CDR2 are MNHEY and SVGAGI. The length of the CDR3 is 12 residues. The germline V and J ends were trimmed by 8 bases and 8 bases, with 15 bases remaining between them. CDR3 protein: CASVRDSMGYTF. As DNA, the CDR3 is TGTGCCAGCGTCAGAGATTCTATGGGCTACACCTTC.

To note about this clone: The junction and the germline gene differ at one end; a read error may be behind it. This chain uses TRBV20-1 with TRBJ2-1, with 8 bases that match TRBD2. The CDR3 contains 11 residues. Germline CDR1 DFQATT, CDR2 SNEGSKA (reference sequence). CDR3: CSASRVAGIIF. The CDR3 DNA sequence: TGCAGTGCTAGTAGAGTAGCGGGGATAATCTTC.

The rearrangement joins TRBV4-3 to TRBJ1-2; TRBD1 might be the D (6 bases). The germline CDR1 and CDR2 sequences are LGHNA and YSLEER. The ends were cut back, 0 bases at V and 10 bases at J, with 24 bases in the middle. The CDR3 contains 17 residues. CDR3 sequence (DNA): TGCGCCAGCAGCCAAGACCCCGGCGCGGGGGCATCCGGAGTCTACACCTTC. This gives the protein CASSQDPGAGASGVYTF.

The chain is built from TRBV11-2 and TRBJ2-2; the D is unclear. CDR1 is SGHAT and CDR2 is FQNNGV in the germline V gene. V was trimmed by 4 bases and J by 9 bases, leaving 6 bases between them. The CDR3 loop spans 11 amino acids. The CDR3 here is CASSSQRELFF. The CDR3 DNA reads as TGTGCCAGCAGCTCCCAAAGGGAGCTGTTTTTT.

V usage is TRBV19 and J usage is TRBJ2-5; D ambiguous. Germline CDR1 reads LNHDA; CDR2 reads SQIVND (reference sequence). This CDR3 is built from 14 residues. Trimming removed 6 bases at V and 4 bases at J, with 15 bases between. The CDR3 sequence is CASSKVGSGETQYF. DNA of the CDR3: TGTGCCAGTAGCAAGGTCGGCTCCGGAGAGACCCAGTACTTC.

The chain has TRBV10-1 and TRBJ2-1; TRBD1 aligns across 10 bases. The CDR3 is 17 amino acids. Germline V lookup: CDR1 WNHNN, CDR2 SYGVQD (reference sequence). With 0 bases clipped from V and 7 bases from J, the junction kept 9 bases outside the gene matches. This CDR3 is CASSESTGTGDRNEQFF. As DNA, the CDR3 is TGCGCCAGCAGTGAGTCGACGGGGACAGGGGACAGGAATGAGCAGTTCTTC.

The gene calls are TRBV15 and TRBJ1-1; 7 nucleotides match TRBD1. With 11 bases clipped from V and 6 bases from J, the junction kept 18 bases outside the gene matches. The CDR3 has 15 residues. Germline values: CDR1 LNHNV, CDR2 YYDKDF (reference sequence). In nucleotides, the CDR3 is TGTGCCTCCCGGGGCAGAGGGGGCCTTAACGCTGAAGCTTTCTTT. Protein product: CASRGRGGLNAEAFF.

V and J are TRBV9 and TRBJ1-2; no firm D call. The CDR3 is 14 amino acids. The germline V and J ends were trimmed by 4 bases and 4 bases, with 14 bases remaining between them. The germline gives CDR1 SGDLS, CDR2 YYNGEE. The CDR3: CASSPSSEVYGYTF. CDR3 nucleotide sequence: TGTGCCAGCAGCCCTTCCTCAGAGGTCTATGGCTACACCTTC.

The chain links TRBV28 to TRBJ2-3, with D possibly being TRBD1 or TRBD2 (6 bases each). CDR3 size: 18 residues. Trimming left V 5 bases short and J 2 bases short, with 23 bases between. Germline V gives CDR1 MDHEN, CDR2 SYDVKM. The chain's CDR3 is CASSPGVWGAEATDTQYF. CDR3 DNA sequence: TGTGCCAGCAGTCCAGGGGTTTGGGGGGCGGAGGCCACAGATACGCAGTATTTT.

The chain employs TRBV30 and TRBJ1-2; D might be TRBD1 (5 bases). The CDR3 runs 13 residues. V lost 2 bases to trimming and J lost 5 bases, with 12 bases between them. From germline, CDR1 is GTSNPN and CDR2 SVGIG (reference sequence). CDR3 coding DNA: TGTGCCTGGAGTCCCGGGGCTGGATATGGCTACACCTTC. This encodes CAWSPGAGYGYTF.

The rearrangement joins TRBV5-1 to TRBJ1-2, with 7 bases aligning to TRBD1. V lost 5 bases and J lost 6; bases outside the gene matches: 7. Per the germline V gene, CDR1 is SGHRS and CDR2 is YFSETQ. CDR3 length equals 13 residues. The CDR3 region is CASRDRDRDGYTF. The CDR3 DNA reads TGCGCCAGCAGGGACCGGGACAGAGATGGCTACACCTTC. Variable domain in full (rest from reference TRBV5-1 and TRBJ1-2): KAGVTQTPRYLIKTRGQQVTLSCSPISGHRSVSWYQQTPGQGLQFLFEYFSETQRNKGNFPGRFSGRQFSNSRSEMNVSTLELGDSALYLCASRDRDRDGYTFGSGTRLTVV.

The chain links TRBV23-1 to TRBJ2-2; unclear D gene. TRBV23-1 is identified as an open reading frame with a role that is uncertain. CDR3 size: 15 residues. Trimming shortened V by 4 bases and J by 1 base, and 10 bases separated the two germline ends. The CDR3 loop reads CASSRKGLNTGELFF. In DNA, the CDR3 is TGCGCCAGCAGTCGCAAGGGCTTGAACACCGGGGAGCTGTTTTTT.

This sequence joins TRBV6-2 or TRBV6-3 and TRBJ1-5; D remains ambiguous. There are 15 residues in the CDR3. Looked up from germline, CDR1 is MNHEY and CDR2 is SVGEGT. With 5 bases removed from V and 6 bases from J, the gap between germline ends came to 17 bases. This CDR3 reads CASSRPTLSGQPQHF. CDR3 sequence (DNA): TGTGCCAGCAGTCGTCCGACATTATCCGGTCAGCCCCAGCATTTT.

The V call is TRBV2, the J call TRBJ1-1; D unresolved. The ends were cut back, 4 bases at V and 7 bases at J, with 7 bases in the middle. Per the germline V gene, CDR1 is SNHLY and CDR2 is FYNNEI. CDR3 length: 11 residues. DNA for the CDR3: TGTGCCAGCAGTGTACAGCTTGAAGCTTTCTTT. It translates to CASSVQLEAFF.

The rearrangement joins TRBV6-5 to TRBJ1-5, with TRBD1 matching 7 bases. V shed 7 bases, J shed 5 bases, and the junction held 8 bases outside the gene matches. The CDR3 is 14 residues long. Germline V lookup: CDR1 MNHEY, CDR2 SVGAGI. CDR3 region: CASTGDRVYQPQHF. The CDR3 DNA sequence: TGTGCCAGCACGGGAGACAGGGTCTATCAGCCCCAGCATTTT.

The chain has TRBV9 and TRBJ2-2; TRBD2 aligns across 11 bases. The CDR3 totals 17 residues. Germline V gene lookup returns CDR1 SGDLS and CDR2 YYNGEE. V was clipped by 4 bases and J by 1 base; unmatched bases: 6. The CDR3 reads CASSPLAGGLNTGELFF. CDR3 nucleotides: TGTGCCAGCAGCCCCCTAGCGGGGGGACTGAACACCGGGGAGCTGTTTTTT.

The rearrangement uses TRBV5-6 and TRBJ1-6, with 9 positions matching TRBD1. The germline CDR1 and CDR2 sequences are SGHDT and YYEEEE. Trimming removed 4 bases from V and 7 bases from J; junction bases left unmatched: 12. The CDR3 is 17 amino acids. The DNA of the CDR3 is TGTGCCAGCAGCAACGTACAGGGGGCTCGGGGGAATTCACCCCTCCACTTT. Its protein product is CASSNVQGARGNSPLHF.

The chain has TRBV9 and TRBJ1-6; 9 bases line up with TRBD1. The CDR3 length is 18 residues. CDR1 and CDR2 (germline): SGDLS, YYNGEE. Trimming at V came to 2 bases and at J to 6 bases, leaving 12 bases not matched to a gene. The DNA of the CDR3 is TGTGCCAGCAGCGTTTCGGCCGGGGGGACAGGGACTAATTCACCCCTCCACTTT. This translates into CASSVSAGGTGTNSPLHF.

This clone turned up a few times. J is TRBJ2-6 and V is TRBV18; 7 nucleotides line up with TRBD1. CDR1 and CDR2 from the germline V gene are KGHSH and LQKENI. Trimming took 1 base from V and 1 from J; bases not matched to a gene: 7. This CDR3 comprises 18 residues. The CDR3 DNA reads TGTGCCAGCTCACCACTGACAGGGTCCCCTTCTGGGGCCAACGTCCTGACTTTC. This sequence encodes CASSPLTGSPSGANVLTF.

This chain connects TRBV15 to TRBJ2-2; no reliable D call. The CDR3 loop spans 14 amino acids. Trimming took off 0 bases at V and 7 bases at J, with 9 bases between the two ends. CDR1 and CDR2 from the germline V gene are LNHNV and YYDKDF (reference sequence). CDR3 sequence reads: CATSRDLAYGELFF. CDR3 nucleotides: TGTGCCACCAGCAGAGATCTGGCGTACGGGGAGCTGTTTTTT.

CDR3 in amino acids: CASSLVGLASSAFF. The CDR3 DNA reads TGTGCCAGCAGTTTGGTAGGACTGGCTTCTTCTGCTTTCTTT. The J gene is TRBJ1-1, the V gene TRBV27, with D unresolved. The CDR3 totals 14 residues. The ends were cut back, 3 bases at V and 11 bases at J, with 19 bases in the middle. Per the germline V gene, CDR1 is MNHEY and CDR2 is SMNVEV (reference sequence).

CDR3 residues: CASSLEGTNSNYGYTF. CDR3 coding DNA: TGTGCCAGCAGCTTAGAGGGGACAAATAGTAACTATGGCTACACCTTC. The rearrangement uses TRBV7-8 and TRBJ1-2; possible D gene TRBD1, 6 bases. The CDR3 runs to 16 residues. CDR1 is SGHVS and CDR2 is FQNEAQ in the germline V gene. V lost 1 base to trimming and J lost 1 base, with 13 bases between them.

On this clone itself: The junction departs from germline at one end; a sequencing error may be responsible. The chain is built from TRBV3-1 (or the pseudogene TRBV3-2) and TRBJ2-7, with 8 bases identical to TRBD2. Germline V gene lookup returns CDR1 LGHDT and CDR2 YNNKEL (reference sequence). The CDR3 totals 10 residues. CDR3 region: CLAGDYEQYF. CDR3 nucleotides: TGCCTAGCGGGTGACTACGAGCAGTACTTC.

V usage is TRBV28 and J usage is TRBJ1-2; 11 bases are a match to TRBD1. The CDR3 runs to 13 residues. CDR1 MDHEN and CDR2 SYDVKM come from the germline V gene. V shed 4 bases and J 6 bases; nucleotides not matched to a gene: 1. CDR3 in DNA: TGTGCCAGCAGTTGGACAGGGGGCGATGGCTACACCTTC. Its protein product is CASSWTGGDGYTF.

The chain employs TRBV6-4 and TRBJ2-1, with 14 bases that match TRBD2. After removal of 2 bases from V and 6 bases from J, the junction contained 0 bases not matched to a gene. Germline CDR1 MRHNA, CDR2 SNTAGT. The CDR3 has 15 residues. CDR3 nucleotides: TGTGCCAGCAGTGACGGGACTAGCGGGGGCAATGAGCAGTTCTTC. This gives the protein CASSDGTSGGNEQFF.

The V call is TRBV5-1, the J call TRBJ1-5; 7 bases map to TRBD1. This CDR3 comprises 13 residues. Germline loops: CDR1 SGHRS, CDR2 YFSETQ. The ends lost 3 bases at V and 4 bases at J; junction bases unmatched: 1. The CDR3 DNA follows: TGCGCCAGCAGCTCGACAGGGAATCAGCCCCAGCATTTT. As protein: CASSSTGNQPQHF.

CDR3 bases: TGTGCCGCCTACCAGGGGGCTGGTCGAACCGGGGAGCTGTTTTTT. Protein product: CAAYQGAGRTGELFF. The rearrangement joins TRBV28 to TRBJ2-2, with TRBD1 matching over 8 bases. The CDR3 is 15 residues long. CDR1 and CDR2 from the germline V gene are MDHEN and SYDVKM. V trimming: 11 bases; J trimming: 5 bases; junction bases outside the gene matches: 13. Looking up the rest from reference TRBV28 and TRBJ2-2 gives the full variable domain: DVKVTQSSRYLVKRTGEKVFLECVQDMDHENMFWYRQDPGLGLRLIYFSYDVKMKEKGDIPEGYSVSREKKERFSLILESASTNQTSMYLCAAYQGAGRTGELFFGEGSRLTVL.

As for this clone: At one end the junction does not follow the germline gene, possibly because of a read error. The chain uses TRBV7-7 and TRBJ2-7; perhaps TRBD2 as D (6 bases). Germline assignment: CDR1 SSHAT and CDR2 FNYEAQ (reference sequence). This CDR3 has 15 amino acids. The CDR3 region has the DNA TGTGCTAGCAGCGCGGGGATCGGGGGAGAGTACGAGCAGTACTTC. As protein: CASSAGIGGEYEQYF. Full variable domain (outside the CDR3, taken from reference TRBV7-7 and TRBJ2-7): GAGVSQSPRYKVTKRGQDVTLRCDPISSHATLYWYQQALGQGPEFLTYFNYEAQPDKSGLPSDRFSAERPEGSISTLTIQRTEQRDSAMYRCASSAGIGGEYEQYFGPGTRLTVT.

The chain joins TRBV9 to TRBJ1-2; TRBD1 aligns across 8 bases. Per the germline V gene, CDR1 is SGDLS and CDR2 is YYNGEE. The CDR3 sequence is 14 residues long. The ends lost 0 bases at V and 6 bases at J; junction bases unmatched: 4. The CDR3 bases are TGTGCCAGCAGCGTAGGTGGCAGGGGGCATGGCTACACCTTC. Residues: CASSVGGRGHGYTF.

The chain carries TRBV27 and TRBJ1-5, with D possibly being TRBD1 (6 bases). Germline V gene data show CDR1 as MNHEY and CDR2 as SMNVEV (reference sequence). CDR3 size: 15 residues. Trimming cost V 5 bases and J 2 bases, with 13 bases left between them. The CDR3 nucleotides read TGTGCCAGCAGTCCCCGGGCAGGGGGCAATCAGCCCCAGCATTTT. Its translation: CASSPRAGGNQPQHF.